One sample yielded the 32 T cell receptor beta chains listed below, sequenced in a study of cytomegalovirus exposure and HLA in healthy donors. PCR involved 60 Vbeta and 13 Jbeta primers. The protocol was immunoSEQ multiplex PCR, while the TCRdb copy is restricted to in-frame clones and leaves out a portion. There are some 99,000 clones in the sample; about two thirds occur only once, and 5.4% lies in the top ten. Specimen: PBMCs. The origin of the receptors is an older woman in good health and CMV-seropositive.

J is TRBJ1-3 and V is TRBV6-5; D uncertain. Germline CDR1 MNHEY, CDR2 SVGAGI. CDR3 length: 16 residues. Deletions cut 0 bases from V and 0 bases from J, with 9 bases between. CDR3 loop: CASSYSRAGSGNTIYF. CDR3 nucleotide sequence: TGTGCCAGCAGTTACTCGAGGGCGGGCTCTGGAAACACCATATATTTT.

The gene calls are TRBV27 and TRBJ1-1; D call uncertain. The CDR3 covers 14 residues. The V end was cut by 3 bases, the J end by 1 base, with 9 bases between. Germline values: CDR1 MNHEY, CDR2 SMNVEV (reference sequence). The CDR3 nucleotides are TGTGCCAGCAGTTTTGAGGGAAAGAACACTGAAGCTTTCTTT. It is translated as CASSFEGKNTEAFF.

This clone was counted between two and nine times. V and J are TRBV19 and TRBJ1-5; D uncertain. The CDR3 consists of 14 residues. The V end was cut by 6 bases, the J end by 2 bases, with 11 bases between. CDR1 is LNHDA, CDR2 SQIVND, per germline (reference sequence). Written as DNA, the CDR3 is TGTGCCAGTAGCAGCGGGGTGGGCAATCAGCCCCAGCATTTT. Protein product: CASSSGVGNQPQHF.

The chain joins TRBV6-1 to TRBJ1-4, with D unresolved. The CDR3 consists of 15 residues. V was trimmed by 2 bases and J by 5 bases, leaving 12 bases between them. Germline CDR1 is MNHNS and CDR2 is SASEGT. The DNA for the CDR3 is TGTGCCAGCAGTGAAAGTCCGACAAGCAATGAAAAACTGTTTTTT. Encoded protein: CASSESPTSNEKLFF.

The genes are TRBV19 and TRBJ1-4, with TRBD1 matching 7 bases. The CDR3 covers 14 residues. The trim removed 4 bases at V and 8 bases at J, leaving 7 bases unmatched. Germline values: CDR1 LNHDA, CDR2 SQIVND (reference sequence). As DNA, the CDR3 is TGTGCCAGTAGTAATTCACAGGGGAGGGAAAAACTGTTTTTT. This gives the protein CASSNSQGREKLFF.

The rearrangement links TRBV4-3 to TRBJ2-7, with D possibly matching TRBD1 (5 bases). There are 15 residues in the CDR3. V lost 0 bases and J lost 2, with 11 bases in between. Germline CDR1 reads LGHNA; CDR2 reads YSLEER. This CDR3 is CASSQDRASTYEQYF. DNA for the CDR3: TGCGCCAGCAGCCAAGACAGGGCCTCGACCTACGAGCAGTACTTC.

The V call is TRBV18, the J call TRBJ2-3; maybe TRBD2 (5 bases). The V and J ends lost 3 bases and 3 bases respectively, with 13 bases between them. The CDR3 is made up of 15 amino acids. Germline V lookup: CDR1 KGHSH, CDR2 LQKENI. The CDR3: CASSPGNGPTDTQYF. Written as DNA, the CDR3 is TGTGCCAGCTCACCCGGGAACGGGCCGACAGATACGCAGTATTTT.

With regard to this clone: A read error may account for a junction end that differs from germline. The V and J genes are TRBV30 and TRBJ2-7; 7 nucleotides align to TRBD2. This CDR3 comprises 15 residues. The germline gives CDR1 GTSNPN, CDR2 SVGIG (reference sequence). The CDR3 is CAWSPGGGVTWITNF. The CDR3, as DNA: TGTGCCTGGAGTCCCGGTGGGGGGGTGACCTGGATTACTAACTTC. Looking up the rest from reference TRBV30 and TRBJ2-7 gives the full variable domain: SQTIHQWPATLVQPVGSPLSLECTVEGTSNPNLYWYRQAAGRGLQLLFYSVGIGQISSEVPQNLSASRPQDRQFILSSKKLLLSDSGFYLCAWSPGGGVTWITNFGPGTRLTVT.

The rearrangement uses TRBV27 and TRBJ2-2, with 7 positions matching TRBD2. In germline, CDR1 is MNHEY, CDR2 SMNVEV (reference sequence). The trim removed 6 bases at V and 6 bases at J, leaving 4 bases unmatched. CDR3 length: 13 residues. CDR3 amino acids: CASRSSGAGELFF. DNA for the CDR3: TGTGCCAGCAGGTCTAGCGGAGCCGGGGAGCTGTTTTTT.

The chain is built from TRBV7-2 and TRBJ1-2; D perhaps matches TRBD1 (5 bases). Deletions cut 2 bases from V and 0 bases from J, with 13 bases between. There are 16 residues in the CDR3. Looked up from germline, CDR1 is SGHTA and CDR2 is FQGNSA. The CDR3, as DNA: TGTGCCAGCAGCTTATGGGGCGATCTAGCTAACTATGGCTACACCTTC. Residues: CASSLWGDLANYGYTF.

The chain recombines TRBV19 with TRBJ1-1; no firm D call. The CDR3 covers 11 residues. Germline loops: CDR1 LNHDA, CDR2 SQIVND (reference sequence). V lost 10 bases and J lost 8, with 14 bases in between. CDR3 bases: TGTGCCACCCGAGGTTCCCCGGAAGCTTTCTTT. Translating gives CATRGSPEAFF.

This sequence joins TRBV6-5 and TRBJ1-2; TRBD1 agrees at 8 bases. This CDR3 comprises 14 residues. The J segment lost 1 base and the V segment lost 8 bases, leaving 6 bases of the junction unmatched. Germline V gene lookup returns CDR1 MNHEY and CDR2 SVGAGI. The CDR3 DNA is TGTGCCAGCGGGAGACAGGGGCTTAACTATGGCTACACCTTC. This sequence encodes CASGRQGLNYGYTF.

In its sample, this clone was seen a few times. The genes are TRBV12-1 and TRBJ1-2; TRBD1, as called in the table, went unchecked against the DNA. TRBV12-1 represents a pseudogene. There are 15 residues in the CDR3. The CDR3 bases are TGTGCCAGCAGTAATACGACAGATTATAACTATGGCTACACCTTC. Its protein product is CASSNTTDYNYGYTF.

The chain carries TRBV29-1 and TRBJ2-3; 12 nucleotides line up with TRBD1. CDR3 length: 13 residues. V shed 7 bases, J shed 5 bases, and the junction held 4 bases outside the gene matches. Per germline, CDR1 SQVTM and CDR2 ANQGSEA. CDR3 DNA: TGCAGCGCGGGACAGGGGGCAGGAGATACGCAGTATTTT. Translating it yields CSAGQGAGDTQYF.

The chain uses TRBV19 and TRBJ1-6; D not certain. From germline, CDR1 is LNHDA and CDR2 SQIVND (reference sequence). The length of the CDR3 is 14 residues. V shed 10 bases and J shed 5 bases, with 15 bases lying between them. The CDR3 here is CATGWQDDNSPLHF. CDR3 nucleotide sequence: TGTGCCACCGGGTGGCAAGACGATAATTCACCCCTCCACTTT. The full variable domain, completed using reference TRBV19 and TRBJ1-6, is DGGITQSPKYLFRKEGQNVTLSCEQNLNHDAMYWYRQDPGQGLRLIYYSQIVNDFQKGDIAEGYSVSREKKESFPLTVTSAQKNPTAFYLCATGWQDDNSPLHFGNGTRLTVT.

The CDR3 here is CASSPPQAYGYGYTF. CDR3 in DNA: TGTGCCAGCTCACCACCCCAGGCCTACGGCTATGGCTACACCTTC. The chain links TRBV18 to TRBJ1-2; no reliable D call. V shed 0 bases and J shed 4 bases, with 12 bases lying between them. The CDR3 is made up of 15 amino acids. CDR1 and CDR2 (germline): KGHSH, LQKENI.

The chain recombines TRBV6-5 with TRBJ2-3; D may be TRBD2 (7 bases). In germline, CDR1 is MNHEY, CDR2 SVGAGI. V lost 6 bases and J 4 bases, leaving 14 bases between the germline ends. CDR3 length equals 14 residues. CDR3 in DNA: TGTGCCAGCAGCCTGCGGGGGCCCGCAGATACGCAGTATTTT. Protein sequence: CASSLRGPADTQYF.

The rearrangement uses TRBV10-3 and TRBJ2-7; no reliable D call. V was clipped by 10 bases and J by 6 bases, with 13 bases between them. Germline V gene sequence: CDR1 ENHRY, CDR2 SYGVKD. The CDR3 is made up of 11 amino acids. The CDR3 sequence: CASLSLGEQYF. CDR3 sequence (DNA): TGTGCCAGCCTTTCCCTCGGCGAGCAGTACTTC.

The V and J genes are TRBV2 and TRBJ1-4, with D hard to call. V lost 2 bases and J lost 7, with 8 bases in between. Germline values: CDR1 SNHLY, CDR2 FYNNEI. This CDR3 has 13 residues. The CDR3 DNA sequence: TGTGCCAGCAGTGAAAACATTCCTGAAAAACTGTTTTTT. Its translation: CASSENIPEKLFF.

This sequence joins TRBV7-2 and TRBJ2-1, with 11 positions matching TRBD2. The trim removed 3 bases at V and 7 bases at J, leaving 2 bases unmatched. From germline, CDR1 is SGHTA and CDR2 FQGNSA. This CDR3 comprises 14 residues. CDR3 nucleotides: TGTGCCAGCAGCTTTAGCGGGGGGGCGAATGAGCAGTTCTTC. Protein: CASSFSGGANEQFF.

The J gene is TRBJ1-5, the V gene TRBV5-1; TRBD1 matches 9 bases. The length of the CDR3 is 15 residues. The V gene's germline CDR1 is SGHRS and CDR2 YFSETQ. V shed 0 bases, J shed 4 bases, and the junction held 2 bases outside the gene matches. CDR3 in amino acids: CASSLGQGDNQPQHF. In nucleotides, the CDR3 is TGCGCCAGCAGCTTGGGACAGGGGGATAATCAGCCCCAGCATTTT.

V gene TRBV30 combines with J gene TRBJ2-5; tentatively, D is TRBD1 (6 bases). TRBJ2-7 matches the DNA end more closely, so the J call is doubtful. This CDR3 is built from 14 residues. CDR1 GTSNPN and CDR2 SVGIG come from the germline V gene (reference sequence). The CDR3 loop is CAWRFTGFSYEQYF. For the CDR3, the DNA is TGTGCCTGGAGATTTACAGGGTTTTCCTACGAGCAGTACTTC.

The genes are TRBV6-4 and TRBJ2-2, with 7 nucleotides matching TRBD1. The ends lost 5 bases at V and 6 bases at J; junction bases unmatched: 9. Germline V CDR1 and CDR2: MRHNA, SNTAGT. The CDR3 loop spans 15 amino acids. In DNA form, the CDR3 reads TGTGCCAGCAGTTCTCAAGGGGGCACCGCCGGGGAGCTGTTTTTT. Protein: CASSSQGGTAGELFF.

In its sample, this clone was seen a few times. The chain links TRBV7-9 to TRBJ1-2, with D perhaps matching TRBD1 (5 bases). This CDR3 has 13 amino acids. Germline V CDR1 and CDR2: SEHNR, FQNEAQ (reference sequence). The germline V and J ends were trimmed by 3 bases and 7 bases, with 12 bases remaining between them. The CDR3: CASSFSGLLGYTF. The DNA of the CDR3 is TGTGCCAGCAGCTTCTCAGGGCTTCTTGGCTACACCTTC.

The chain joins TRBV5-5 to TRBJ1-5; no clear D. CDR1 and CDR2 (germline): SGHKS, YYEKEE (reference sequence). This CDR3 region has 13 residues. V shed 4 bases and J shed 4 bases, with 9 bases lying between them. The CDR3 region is CASSRDLNQPQHF. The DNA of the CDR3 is TGTGCCAGCAGCCGGGATCTAAATCAGCCCCAGCATTTT.

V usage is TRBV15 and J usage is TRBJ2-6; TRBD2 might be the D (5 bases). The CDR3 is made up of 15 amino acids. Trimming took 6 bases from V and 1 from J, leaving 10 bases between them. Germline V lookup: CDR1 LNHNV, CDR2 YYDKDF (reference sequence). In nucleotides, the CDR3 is TGTGCCACCAGAGATACGGGGTCTGGGGCCAACGTCCTGACTTTC. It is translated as CATRDTGSGANVLTF.

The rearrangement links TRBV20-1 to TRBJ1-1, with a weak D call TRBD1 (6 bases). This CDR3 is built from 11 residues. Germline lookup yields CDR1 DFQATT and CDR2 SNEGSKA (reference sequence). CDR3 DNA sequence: TGCAGCGGGATTACAGGGTTTGAAGCTTTCTTT. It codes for CSGITGFEAFF.

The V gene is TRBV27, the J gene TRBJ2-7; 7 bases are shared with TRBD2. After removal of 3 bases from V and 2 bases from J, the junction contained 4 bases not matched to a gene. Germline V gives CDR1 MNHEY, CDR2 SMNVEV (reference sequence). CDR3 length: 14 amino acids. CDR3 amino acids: CASSLREGTYEQYF. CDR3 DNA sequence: TGTGCCAGCAGTTTGAGGGAGGGAACCTACGAGCAGTACTTC.

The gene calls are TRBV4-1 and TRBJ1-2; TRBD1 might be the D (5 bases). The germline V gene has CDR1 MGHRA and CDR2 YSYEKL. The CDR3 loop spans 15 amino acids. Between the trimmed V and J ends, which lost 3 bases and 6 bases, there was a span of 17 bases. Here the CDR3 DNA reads TGCGCCAGCAGCCAGGAAGACAGAGTTCGAGATGGCTACACCTTC. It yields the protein CASSQEDRVRDGYTF.

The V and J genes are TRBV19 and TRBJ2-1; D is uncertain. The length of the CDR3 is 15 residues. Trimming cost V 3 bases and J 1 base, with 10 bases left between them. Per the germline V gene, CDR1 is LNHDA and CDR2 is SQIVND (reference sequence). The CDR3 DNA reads TGTGCCAGTAGTATCTCCAGGCAGTCCTACAATGAGCAGTTCTTC. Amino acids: CASSISRQSYNEQFF.

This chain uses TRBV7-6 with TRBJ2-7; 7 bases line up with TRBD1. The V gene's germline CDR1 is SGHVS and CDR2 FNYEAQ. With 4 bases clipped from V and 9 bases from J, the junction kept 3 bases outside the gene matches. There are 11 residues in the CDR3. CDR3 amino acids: CASSSWDRQYF. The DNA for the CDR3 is TGTGCCAGCAGCTCTTGGGACAGGCAGTACTTC.

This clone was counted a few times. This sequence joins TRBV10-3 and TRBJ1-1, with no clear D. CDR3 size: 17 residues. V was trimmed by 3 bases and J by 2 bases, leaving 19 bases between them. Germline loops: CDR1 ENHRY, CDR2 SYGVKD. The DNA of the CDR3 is TGTGCCATCAGTGATCCTTCGAGGGTCTATAGAAACACTGAAGCTTTCTTT. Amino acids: CAISDPSRVYRNTEAFF.